The 19 T cell receptor beta chains given below trace back to one sample, sequenced in a study of PD-1 blockade in classical Hodgkin lymphoma. Here immunoSEQ multiplex PCR was the method, and the copy in TCRdb shows in-frame clones only, minus some. The data hold 25,000 to 30,000 clones, with around three quarters observed a single time. Each patient's relapse followed autologous stem cell transplantation, and brentuximab vedotin exposure varied. The study purified CD4+ T cells from thawed PBMCs using magnetic negative selection. The sequenced sample was CD4+ T cells from blood, obtained at baseline. These receptors were obtained from a human donor with classical Hodgkin lymphoma.

The J gene is TRBJ1-4, the V gene TRBV10-3, with 8 nucleotides matching TRBD1. V shed 5 bases, J shed 4 bases, and the junction held 3 bases outside the gene matches. The CDR3 sequence is 14 residues long. CDR1 is ENHRY and CDR2 is SYGVKD in the germline V gene. CDR3 sequence (DNA): TGTGCCATCAGTAAGGGACAGGATAATGAAAAACTGTTTTTT. Translated, it gives CAISKGQDNEKLFF.

The genes are TRBV14 and TRBJ1-1; D gene uncertain. Trimming took 0 bases from V and 3 from J, leaving 8 bases between them. Germline assignment: CDR1 SGHDN and CDR2 FVKESK. The CDR3 is 14 amino acids. CDR3 in amino acids: CASSQDGAYTEAFF. Here the CDR3 DNA reads TGTGCCAGCAGCCAAGACGGAGCATACACTGAAGCTTTCTTT.

The V gene is TRBV19, the J gene TRBJ2-7; TRBD1 matches at 9 bases. With 7 bases clipped from V and 2 bases from J, the junction kept 9 bases outside the gene matches. CDR3 length: 15 residues. Germline CDR1 and CDR2: LNHDA and SQIVND (reference sequence). CDR3 loop: CASTIGGQGPYEQYF. CDR3 DNA sequence: TGTGCCAGTACCATCGGGGGACAGGGTCCCTACGAGCAGTACTTC.

In its sample, this clone was seen a few times. This chain joins TRBV28 and TRBJ1-5, with 7 bases identical to TRBD1. The germline gives CDR1 MDHEN, CDR2 SYDVKM. With V trimmed by 3 bases and J by 4 bases, 6 bases remained unmatched. The CDR3 length is 15 residues. This CDR3 reads CASSFEGALNQPQHF. DNA for the CDR3: TGTGCCAGCAGTTTCGAGGGGGCCCTTAATCAGCCCCAGCATTTT. The complete variable domain, with remaining parts taken from reference TRBV28 and TRBJ1-5, reads DVKVTQSSRYLVKRTGEKVFLECVQDMDHENMFWYRQDPGLGLRLIYFSYDVKMKEKGDIPEGYSVSREKKERFSLILESASTNQTSMYLCASSFEGALNQPQHFGDGTRLSIL.

This clone was seen a few times. The chain recombines TRBV16 with TRBJ1-5; D remains ambiguous. CDR1 is KGHSY and CDR2 is FQNENV in the germline V gene. V gave up 2 bases and J gave up 2 bases, with 13 bases separating them. This CDR3 spans 16 amino acids. The CDR3 DNA is TGTGCCAGCAGCCAAAATTCCTGGTTTGGCAATCAGCCCCAGCATTTT. Its translation is CASSQNSWFGNQPQHF.

The genes are TRBV30 and TRBJ1-2, with D perhaps matching TRBD1 (5 bases). The CDR3 loop spans 16 amino acids. Germline values: CDR1 GTSNPN, CDR2 SVGIG (reference sequence). V shed 2 bases and J shed 3 bases, with 19 bases lying between them. DNA of the CDR3: TGTGCCTGGAGTCGGGCAGGGATTAGGGTCTACTATGGCTACACCTTC. It yields the protein CAWSRAGIRVYYGYTF.

The genes are TRBV5-6 and TRBJ2-7; 7 positions agree with TRBD1. Germline CDR1 SGHDT, CDR2 YYEEEE. Losses at the gene ends were 2 bases for V and 3 bases for J; bases not matched to a gene: 5. There are 14 residues in the CDR3. CDR3 region: CASSFGRGNYEQYF. CDR3 bases: TGTGCCAGCAGCTTTGGCAGGGGGAACTACGAGCAGTACTTC.

The chain joins TRBV7-2 to TRBJ1-1; no firm D call. Per germline, CDR1 SGHTA and CDR2 FQGNSA. V was clipped by 3 bases and J by 1 base, with 6 bases between them. The CDR3 has 13 residues. This CDR3 is CASSFSRNTEAFF. DNA of the CDR3: TGTGCCAGCAGCTTTAGCAGGAACACTGAAGCTTTCTTT.

The CDR3 DNA reads as TGTGCCAGTAGTATGGGCAGGACGGATGGCTACACCTTC. Protein sequence: CASSMGRTDGYTF. The chain employs TRBV19 and TRBJ1-2; D is ambiguous. Trimming left V 3 bases short and J 6 bases short, with 11 bases between. Germline V gene data show CDR1 as LNHDA and CDR2 as SQIVND (reference sequence). The CDR3 contains 13 residues.

This rearrangement joins TRBV4-3 to TRBJ1-4, with TRBD1 matching over 8 bases. With V trimmed by 2 bases and J by 2 bases, 1 base remained unmatched. Looked up from germline, CDR1 is LGHNA and CDR2 is YSLEER. CDR3 length equals 15 residues. CDR3 nucleotides: TGCGCCAGCAGCCAAAACAGGGGGACTAATGAAAAACTGTTTTTT. It is translated as CASSQNRGTNEKLFF.

This clone was seen a handful of times. The chain's CDR3 is CASSPTGIYGYTF. In nucleotides, the CDR3 is TGTGCCAGCAGTCCGACAGGGATCTATGGCTACACCTTC. This chain connects TRBV27 to TRBJ1-2; TRBD1 matches at 7 bases. The germline CDR1 and CDR2 sequences are MNHEY and SMNVEV (reference sequence). The CDR3 consists of 13 residues. Trimming at V came to 5 bases and at J to 4 bases, leaving 4 bases not matched to a gene.

This clone was observed a handful of times. CDR3 DNA sequence: TGTGCCAGCAGCGTACACGACACCGGGGAGCTGTTTTTT. Protein sequence: CASSVHDTGELFF. The V call is TRBV9, the J call TRBJ2-2; D is ambiguous. Germline V gives CDR1 SGDLS, CDR2 YYNGEE. V shed 1 base and J shed 3 bases, with 4 bases lying between them. The CDR3 has 13 amino acids.

The chain recombines TRBV11-2 with TRBJ2-3; possibly TRBD2 for D (6 bases). Per germline, CDR1 SGHAT and CDR2 FQNNGV. V was cut by 4 bases and J by 2 bases, with 10 bases left in between. The CDR3 runs 14 residues. The CDR3 here is CASSSGTSTDTQYF. The DNA of the CDR3 is TGTGCCAGCAGCTCAGGGACTTCCACAGATACGCAGTATTTT.

CDR3 nucleotide sequence: TGCAGTGCCCGGATTTACGAGCAGTACTTC. Protein sequence: CSARIYEQYF. The V and J genes are TRBV20-1 and TRBJ2-7; D gene uncertain. The CDR3 runs 10 residues. Germline V gene sequence: CDR1 DFQATT, CDR2 SNEGSKA (reference sequence). V lost 6 bases and J lost 4, with 7 bases in between.

The chain carries TRBV28 and TRBJ1-2, with D possibly TRBD1 on 5 matching bases. V lost 8 bases and J 4 bases, leaving 11 bases between the germline ends. The CDR3 has 12 residues. Germline CDR1 MDHEN, CDR2 SYDVKM. The CDR3 sequence: CASSGGGYGYTF. CDR3 in DNA: TGTGCCAGCTCCGGGGGAGGCTATGGCTACACCTTC.

The chain carries TRBV19 and TRBJ1-2; possible D gene TRBD1, 6 bases. CDR1 LNHDA and CDR2 SQIVND come from the germline V gene (reference sequence). This CDR3 contains 18 residues. V gave up 3 bases and J gave up 6 bases, with 26 bases separating them. CDR3 sequence (DNA): TGTGCCAGTAGTATCCCCCCCCTCACGGCCGCTCGGACAGATGGCTACACCTTC. It specifies CASSIPPLTAARTDGYTF.

The chain employs TRBV18 and TRBJ2-7; TRBD2 aligns across 7 bases. CDR3 length: 12 amino acids. The ends lost 9 bases at V and 3 bases at J; junction bases unmatched: 5. CDR1 is KGHSH, CDR2 LQKENI, per germline. The CDR3 sequence: CASSRGDYEQYF. CDR3 in DNA: TGTGCCAGTTCCCGGGGGGACTACGAGCAGTACTTC.

CDR3 nucleotides: TGTGCCAGCAGTTTAAAGCAGGGGAGGAGGCCCCAGCATTTT. It specifies CASSLKQGRRPQHF. The rearrangement joins TRBV28 to TRBJ1-5, with D tentatively TRBD1 (6 bases). V lost 2 bases and J lost 9, with 14 bases in between. The CDR3 is 14 amino acids. CDR1 MDHEN and CDR2 SYDVKM come from the germline V gene. The variable domain in full, completed from reference TRBV28 and TRBJ1-5, reads DVKVTQSSRYLVKRTGEKVFLECVQDMDHENMFWYRQDPGLGLRLIYFSYDVKMKEKGDIPEGYSVSREKKERFSLILESASTNQTSMYLCASSLKQGRRPQHFGDGTRLSIL.

The chain joins TRBV5-1 to TRBJ1-4; possibly TRBD1 for D (5 bases). V was clipped by 0 bases and J by 3 bases, with 9 bases between them. The length of the CDR3 is 15 residues. From germline, CDR1 is SGHRS and CDR2 YFSETQ. The CDR3 protein is CASSLDWGSNEKLFF. CDR3 nucleotides: TGCGCCAGCAGCTTGGATTGGGGGTCTAATGAAAAACTGTTTTTT.